The T cell receptor beta chain under discussion was sequenced for a study of blood T cells in healthy people across ages. Findings and caveats of the study: Naive CD4+ cells and diversity were both higher in long-lived donors than in aged donors. Any changes in expanded clonotypes were possibly confounded, as donor CMV status remained unknown. While age rose, TCR beta diversity per million T cells dropped in a roughly linear way.

Through a sample-barcoded 5' primer and a J-beta primer mix, a second PCR was run for roughly 6 to 12 cycles. TCRdb passed the 5' RACE reads through MiXCR, listing each CDR3 protein once. The sample holds 1.5 million to 2 million distinct CDR3 sequences, approximately 28% seen once. This CDR3 region has 16 residues. The V gene end was trimmed by 9 bases and the J gene end by 4 bases; junction bases not matched to a gene: 15. This clonotype was found a few times. Its target is not known. The receptor was isolated from a woman under 40 in good health. Sequencing was carried out using blood. The chain links TRBV12-3 or TRBV12-4 to TRBJ2-1; 7 bases line up with TRBD1. The CDR3 here is CASAPERGGYYNEQFF. The CDR3, as DNA: TGTGCCAGTGCCCCCGAAAGAGGGGGCTATTACAATGAGCAGTTCTTC.